This T cell receptor (beta chain) was retrieved from a study of cytomegalovirus exposure and HLA in healthy donors. On the study more broadly: Early released data comprised some 91 million unique TCRs from HLA-typed donors.

PCR involved 60 Vbeta and 13 Jbeta primers. The method was immunoSEQ multiplex PCR; TCRdb's version includes in-frame clones alone and lacks a portion of them. The table records some 210,000 clones, about nine tenths of them present only once. With V trimmed by 6 bases and J by 5 bases, 8 bases remained unmatched. CDR3 length equals 14 residues. Looked up from germline, CDR1 is LGHNA and CDR2 is YSLEER. The chain couples TRBV4-3 to TRBJ1-2, with 8 bases identical to TRBD1. The source material was PBMCs. This receptor was taken from a man aged 25-45 years in good health and CMV-seronegative. Here the CDR3 reads CASRPTGGSYGYTF. CDR3 sequence (DNA): TGCGCCAGCAGGCCTACAGGGGGGAGTTATGGCTACACCTTC.